The 31 T cell receptor beta chains given below trace back to one sample, sequenced in a study of technical replicates of blood from several donors. The protocol was immunoSEQ multiplex PCR, while the TCRdb copy is restricted to in-frame clones and leaves out a portion. In the table there are 75,000 to 90,000 clones, around 90% of which are singletons. Sequenced sample: T cells isolated from PBMCs. Receptor source: a human donor in good health.

The gene calls are TRBV19 and TRBJ1-5, with a tentative D call TRBD1 (5 bases). The germline CDR1 and CDR2 sequences are LNHDA and SQIVND (reference sequence). V was shortened by 7 bases and J by 1 base, with 14 bases between the two germline ends. The CDR3 has 15 residues. The CDR3 sequence: CASTTTERSNQPQHF. In DNA, the CDR3 is TGTGCCAGTACTACGACAGAAAGAAGCAATCAGCCCCAGCATTTT.

The chain joins TRBV30 to TRBJ1-5; weak D call: TRBD1 (5 bases). Looked up from germline, CDR1 is GTSNPN and CDR2 is SVGIG (reference sequence). CDR3 length: 14 residues. V lost 5 bases and J 2 bases, leaving 13 bases between the germline ends. The CDR3 DNA is TGTGCCTGGCCCTGGGCCAGGGGCAATCAGCCCCAGCATTTT. It codes for CAWPWARGNQPQHF.

Here the CDR3 reads CASSLAGGKNTEAFF. Here the CDR3 DNA reads TGCGCCAGCAGCTTGGCGGGGGGAAAGAACACTGAAGCTTTCTTT. This rearrangement joins TRBV5-1 to TRBJ1-1; maybe TRBD1 (5 bases). V gave up 0 bases and J gave up 1 base, with 10 bases separating them. CDR1 and CDR2 (germline): SGHRS, YFSETQ. The CDR3 is made up of 15 amino acids.

CDR3 sequence: CASSLGGGYGYTF. The CDR3 bases are TGTGCCAGCAGCTTGGGGGGCGGCTATGGCTACACCTTC. V is TRBV5-4 and J is TRBJ1-2; a weak D match, TRBD1 (5 bases). The CDR3 runs 13 residues. V was shortened by 0 bases and J by 4 bases, with 7 bases between the two germline ends. The V gene's germline CDR1 is SGHNT and CDR2 YYREEE (reference sequence).

V is TRBV19 and J is TRBJ2-7; D might be TRBD1 (6 bases). Trimming took 3 bases from V and 0 from J, leaving 12 bases between them. Germline V gene data show CDR1 as LNHDA and CDR2 as SQIVND (reference sequence). The CDR3 is made up of 15 amino acids. Here the CDR3 DNA reads TGTGCCAGTAGTATCCGGCAGGGGTACTCCTACGAGCAGTACTTC. This gives the protein CASSIRQGYSYEQYF.

The chain joins TRBV27 to TRBJ2-3, with 8 bases identical to TRBD2. Germline values: CDR1 MNHEY, CDR2 SMNVEV (reference sequence). The CDR3 totals 15 residues. Unmatched junction bases numbered 1, after V lost 1 base and J lost 1 base. The CDR3 region is CASSLYGRGTDTQYF. The CDR3, as DNA: TGTGCCAGCAGTTTATACGGGAGGGGCACAGATACGCAGTATTTT.

The chain joins TRBV28 to TRBJ2-7; perhaps TRBD2 as D (6 bases). Germline CDR1 is MDHEN and CDR2 is SYDVKM. Trimming took 3 bases from V and 0 from J, leaving 15 bases between them. This CDR3 contains 16 residues. The CDR3 is CASSLPRELSSYEQYF. The CDR3 bases are TGTGCCAGCAGTTTGCCCCGGGAGTTGAGCTCCTACGAGCAGTACTTC.

This chain links TRBV7-3 with TRBJ2-1, with 12 bases matching TRBD1. V shed 4 bases, J shed 11 bases, and the junction held 12 bases outside the gene matches. CDR1 and CDR2 from the germline V gene are SGHTA and FQGTGA. The CDR3 contains 16 residues. This chain's CDR3 is CASSSLRGTGGYQQFF. CDR3 bases: TGTGCCAGCAGCTCTCTCAGAGGGACAGGGGGCTACCAGCAGTTCTTC.

The chain combines TRBV9 with TRBJ1-2; 7 nucleotides agree with TRBD1. In germline, CDR1 is SGDLS, CDR2 YYNGEE. CDR3 length: 15 residues. V was pared by 4 bases and J by 2 bases, with 8 bases of the junction left unmatched. In DNA, the CDR3 is TGTGCCAGCAGCCTCCGGGACAGATTAAACTATGGCTACACCTTC. Protein: CASSLRDRLNYGYTF.

This clone was observed a single time. This CDR3 reads CASPGLGMETQYF. The DNA for the CDR3 is TGTGCCAGCCCCGGGCTCGGGATGGAGACCCAGTACTTC. The gene calls are TRBV7-9 and TRBJ2-5; TRBD2 is a possible D gene (5 bases). V lost 8 bases and J lost 5, with 15 bases in between. This CDR3 has 13 residues. Germline CDR1 SEHNR, CDR2 FQNEAQ (reference sequence). Full variable domain (rest looked up from reference TRBV7-9 and TRBJ2-5): DTGVSQNPRHKITKRGQNVTFRCDPISEHNRLYWYRQTLGQGPEFLTYFQNEAQLEKSRLLSDRFSAERPKGSFSTLEIQRTEQGDSAMYLCASPGLGMETQYFGPGTRLLVL.

V usage is TRBV6-5 and J usage is TRBJ2-2, with D uncertain. The CDR3 totals 12 residues. Germline V lookup: CDR1 MNHEY, CDR2 SVGAGI. The V end lost 6 bases, the J end lost 5 bases, and 7 bases lay between the germline ends. CDR3 in DNA: TGTGCCAGCAGGGCTTTTACCGGGGAGCTGTTTTTT. It translates to CASRAFTGELFF.

J is TRBJ2-7 and V is TRBV28, with TRBD1 matching over 8 bases. The V segment lost 3 bases and the J segment 1 base; nucleotides outside the gene matches: 5. Germline CDR1 reads MDHEN; CDR2 reads SYDVKM. This CDR3 comprises 15 residues. CDR3 region: CASSLGTGMSYEQYF. CDR3 DNA: TGTGCCAGCAGTTTGGGGACAGGTATGTCCTACGAGCAGTACTTC.

CDR3 DNA sequence: TGCGCCAGCAGCCAAGAGGGACAATTGAATGAGCAGTTCTTC. The encoded protein is CASSQEGQLNEQFF. V and J are TRBV4-1 and TRBJ2-1, with D maybe TRBD1 (6 bases). The length of the CDR3 is 14 residues. The V end was cut by 0 bases, the J end by 7 bases, with 10 bases between. CDR1 and CDR2 (germline): MGHRA, YSYEKL.

The genes are TRBV5-5 and TRBJ1-4, with 9 positions matching TRBD1. The CDR3 runs to 16 residues. Trimming removed 4 bases from V and 0 bases from J; junction bases left unmatched: 4. The germline CDR1 and CDR2 sequences are SGHKS and YYEKEE (reference sequence). The CDR3 DNA reads as TGTGCCAGCAGCGCCGGGACAGGGACAACTAATGAAAAACTGTTTTTT. Amino acid sequence: CASSAGTGTTNEKLFF.

The chain employs TRBV6-4 and TRBJ1-2, with a tentative D call TRBD1 (6 bases). CDR3 size: 14 residues. V lost 7 bases and J 8 bases, leaving 20 bases between the germline ends. Germline V gives CDR1 MRHNA, CDR2 SNTAGT. The CDR3 DNA reads TGTGCCAGCACCACGACTGGGGGGGCCAGGGGCTACACCTTC. Residues: CASTTTGGARGYTF.

This chain uses TRBV7-8 with TRBJ2-1; TRBD2 aligns across 10 bases. The CDR3 is made up of 16 amino acids. V trimming: 1 base; J trimming: 9 bases; junction bases outside the gene matches: 9. In germline, CDR1 is SGHVS, CDR2 FQNEAQ. This CDR3 is CASSLVLAGVHSEQFF. The CDR3 DNA is TGTGCCAGCAGCTTAGTCCTAGCGGGAGTACACAGTGAGCAGTTCTTC.

The CDR3 loop reads CASRPTGVSNQPQHF. CDR3 nucleotide sequence: TGTGCCAGCAGGCCGACAGGGGTTAGCAATCAGCCCCAGCATTTT. This chain uses TRBV6-5 with TRBJ1-5; 8 positions agree with TRBD1. Trimming cost V 6 bases and J 0 bases; bases outside gene matches: 4. Germline assignment: CDR1 MNHEY and CDR2 SVGAGI. CDR3 length equals 15 residues.

The V and J genes are TRBV6-6 and TRBJ2-5; no definite D call. V shed 0 bases and J shed 7 bases, with 15 bases lying between them. The CDR3 is 15 residues long. Germline lookup yields CDR1 MNHNY and CDR2 SVGAGI (reference sequence). Written as DNA, the CDR3 is TGTGCCAGCAGTTACTCGAACTCCCGGCCAGGGACCCAGTACTTC. Protein: CASSYSNSRPGTQYF.

The rearrangement joins TRBV7-9 to TRBJ1-2; D remains ambiguous. The germline V gene encodes CDR1 SEHNR and CDR2 FQNEAQ (reference sequence). The ends were cut back, 1 base at V and 4 bases at J, with 7 bases in the middle. The CDR3 contains 13 residues. The CDR3 reads CASSLDNAYGYTF. The CDR3 coding sequence is TGTGCCAGCAGCTTAGACAACGCCTATGGCTACACCTTC. Based on the CDR3 plus reference TRBV7-9 and TRBJ1-2, the full variable domain is DTGVSQNPRHKITKRGQNVTFRCDPISEHNRLYWYRQTLGQGPEFLTYFQNEAQLEKSRLLSDRFSAERPKGSFSTLEIQRTEQGDSAMYLCASSLDNAYGYTFGSGTRLTVV.

The chain uses TRBV11-3 and TRBJ2-2; D gene uncertain. The germline V and J ends were trimmed by 5 bases and 1 base, with 11 bases remaining between them. The CDR3 extends over 15 amino acids. CDR1 is SGHNT and CDR2 is YENEEA in the germline V gene. CDR3: CASSRKTVNTGELFF. CDR3 bases: TGTGCCAGCAGCCGTAAAACGGTGAACACCGGGGAGCTGTTTTTT.

This chain links TRBV28 with TRBJ1-2; D is unclear. Trimming took 9 bases from V and 2 from J, leaving 16 bases between them. This CDR3 region has 14 residues. The germline gives CDR1 MDHEN, CDR2 SYDVKM. CDR3 sequence reads: CASAQTKRNYGYTF. The CDR3 DNA follows: TGTGCCAGTGCCCAAACCAAGAGGAACTATGGCTACACCTTC.

The DNA of the CDR3 is TGTGCCAGCAGTGCCGCAGGGGGGTACAACACTGAAGCTTTCTTT. It encodes CASSAAGGYNTEAFF. The chain recombines TRBV6-4 with TRBJ1-1; TRBD1 aligns across 7 bases. The CDR3 consists of 15 residues. Germline values: CDR1 MRHNA, CDR2 SNTAGT. The V segment lost 4 bases and the J segment 2 bases; nucleotides outside the gene matches: 7.

J is TRBJ2-7 and V is TRBV27; TRBD2 matches at 12 bases. Per the germline V gene, CDR1 is MNHEY and CDR2 is SMNVEV (reference sequence). The length of the CDR3 is 13 residues. The junction had 2 bases not matched to a gene; V was cut back by 9 bases and J by 2 bases. CDR3 protein: CASRTSGTYEQYF. As DNA, the CDR3 is TGTGCCAGTAGGACTAGCGGGACCTACGAGCAGTACTTC.

V and J are TRBV30 and TRBJ2-7; the match to TRBD2 covers 7 bases. V gave up 2 bases and J gave up 1 base; unmatched junction bases: 5. CDR3 length equals 14 residues. Germline CDR1 GTSNPN, CDR2 SVGIG (reference sequence). CDR3 loop: CAWSNSGLSYEQYF. DNA of the CDR3: TGTGCCTGGAGTAATAGCGGGCTATCCTACGAGCAGTACTTC.

Only one count was recorded for this clone. The rearrangement uses TRBV21-1 and TRBJ2-1; no check of the table's D call, TRBD1, against the DNA was made. TRBV21-1 is a pseudogene locus. The CDR3 sequence is 15 residues long. The CDR3 bases are TGTGCCAGCAGCAAGGTCCAGGGTTGGCGCAATGAGCAGTTCTTC. Translating gives CASSKVQGWRNEQFF.

This clone was counted a few times. The chain combines TRBV27 with TRBJ1-5, with a weak D call TRBD1 (6 bases). V was trimmed by 2 bases and J by 3 bases, leaving 14 bases between them. CDR1 and CDR2 (germline): MNHEY, SMNVEV (reference sequence). The CDR3 loop spans 16 amino acids. The CDR3 spells CASSLGAGEFNQPQHF. CDR3 DNA: TGTGCCAGCAGTTTAGGGGCAGGGGAATTCAATCAGCCCCAGCATTTT.

This clone appeared a single time. The V and J genes are TRBV6-6 and TRBJ2-1, with 9 positions matching TRBD1. The CDR3 has 15 residues. CDR1 is MNHNY, CDR2 SVGAGI, per germline (reference sequence). The V and J ends lost 6 bases and 6 bases, in that order; junction bases with no gene match: 9. CDR3 bases: TGTGCCAGCAGGGATATGACAGGGGGGTCCAATGAGCAGTTCTTC. This codes for CASRDMTGGSNEQFF.

The CDR3 sequence is CAIRTSGTGGGEQYF. The CDR3 DNA is TGTGCCATCCGAACCTCCGGGACAGGGGGCGGGGAGCAGTACTTC. The chain recombines TRBV10-3 with TRBJ2-7; 12 bases fit TRBD1. CDR3 size: 15 residues. V was pared by 8 bases and J by 7 bases, with 12 bases of the junction left unmatched. Germline CDR1 and CDR2: ENHRY and SYGVKD.

The J gene is TRBJ2-7, the V gene TRBV7-2, with a weak D call TRBD1 (5 bases). Trimming left V 1 base short and J 12 bases short, with 16 bases between. Germline V gene sequence: CDR1 SGHTA, CDR2 FQGNSA. The CDR3 has 13 residues. CDR3 region: CASSLEAGIASYF. The CDR3 DNA sequence: TGTGCCAGCAGCTTAGAAGCAGGGATTGCCTCGTACTTC.

The rearrangement joins TRBV11-2 to TRBJ2-1; 8 bases are shared with TRBD1. The CDR3 is 11 amino acids. Germline CDR1 reads SGHAT; CDR2 reads FQNNGV. J was trimmed by 14 bases and V by 1 base; bases with no gene match: 1. The chain's CDR3 is CASSLGTGKFF. DNA for the CDR3: TGTGCCAGCAGCTTAGGGACAGGGAAGTTCTTC. Variable domain in full (rest from reference TRBV11-2 and TRBJ2-1): EAGVAQSPRYKIIEKRQSVAFWCNPISGHATLYWYQQILGQGPKLLIQFQNNGVVDDSQLPKDRFSAERLKGVDSTLKIQPAKLEDSAVYLCASSLGTGKFFGPGTRLTVL.

The chain is built from TRBV29-1 and TRBJ2-3; D is perhaps TRBD2 (6 bases). Germline assignment: CDR1 SQVTM and CDR2 ANQGSEA. The CDR3 has 14 residues. Trimming cost V 6 bases and J 6 bases, with 19 bases left between them. The CDR3 nucleotides are TGCAGCGTGGAGATTGGGGGGTTGTGGGATACGCAGTATTTT. This encodes CSVEIGGLWDTQYF.